These T cell receptor beta chains were read from a single sample in a study of T cells in tumors after PD-1 blockade. The data were produced by immunoSEQ multiplex PCR, yet TCRdb's version contains in-frame clones alone and is incomplete. This repertoire shows approximately 60,000 clones, less than 85% found once; its top ten account for roughly 4.7%. Sequences were derived from PBMCs, sampled after anti-PD-1 treatment. These receptors originate from a human donor with basal cell carcinoma. Each CDR3 is given with its conserved first and last residue.

v_call	j_call	cdr3_aa
TRBV9	TRBJ1-1	CASSVEGYTEAFF
TRBV30	TRBJ2-5	CAWSPSGTGTQYF
TRBV28	TRBJ2-5	CASSWVSEETQYF
TRBV7-2	TRBJ2-7	CASSLVDRYEQYF
TRBV6-5	TRBJ2-5	CASSNSGGAEETQYF
TRBV5-5	TRBJ2-5	CASSLATGFQETQYF
TRBV4-1	TRBJ1-4	CASSQAKWAGSNEKLFF
TRBV15	TRBJ2-5	CATSRQGRGRETQYF
TRBV30	TRBJ2-6	CAWGANVLTF
TRBV19	TRBJ2-5	CASTFCRDRDQETQYF
TRBV10-3	TRBJ1-2	CAISGQAYGYTF
TRBV7-2	TRBJ2-4	CASSPLRAKNIQYF
TRBV28	TRBJ2-7	CASRQGRHEQYF
TRBV4-2	TRBJ2-7	CASSQDPTSGGEQYF
TRBV28	TRBJ1-2	CASSSLSGSGGYYGYTF